Following are 23 T cell receptor beta chains from one sample sequenced in a study of OX40 agonist ivuxolimab in advanced cancers. Some clones are missing from TCRdb's copy, which holds only in-frame ones; the method was immunoSEQ multiplex PCR. The sample shows 89,000 or so clones, less than 95% of them seen only once. The sequencing used CD4+ or CD8+ T cells sorted from blood, collected in a trial of the OX40 agonist ivuxolimab. These receptor sequences come from an adult with an advanced solid tumor such as melanoma, head and neck, liver or kidney cancer.

A few counts support this clone. The chain recombines TRBV18 with TRBJ1-5; D remains ambiguous. This CDR3 has 13 amino acids. In germline, CDR1 is KGHSH, CDR2 LQKENI. The V end lost 4 bases, the J end lost 12 bases, and 16 bases lay between the germline ends. Here the CDR3 DNA reads TGTGCCAGCTCACTGGCCCAAGACGGTATCCAGCATTTT. Protein sequence: CASSLAQDGIQHF.

The chain combines TRBV6-5 with TRBJ2-7; no clear D gene. V was clipped by 6 bases and J by 7 bases, with 16 bases between them. From germline, CDR1 is MNHEY and CDR2 SVGAGI. The CDR3 is 13 residues long. The chain's CDR3 is CASRKTLVEEQYV. DNA for the CDR3: TGTGCCAGCAGGAAAACCCTAGTGGAAGAGCAGTACGTC.

This clone was observed once. The chain employs TRBV15 and TRBJ1-4; D is uncertain. V lost 5 bases to trimming and J lost 3 bases, with 16 bases between them. The CDR3 is made up of 16 amino acids. The germline V gene encodes CDR1 LNHNV and CDR2 YYDKDF (reference sequence). CDR3: CATSLRGRFPNEKLFF. CDR3 DNA sequence: TGTGCCACCAGCCTCCGCGGAAGGTTCCCTAATGAAAAACTGTTTTTT.

The chain couples TRBV6-4 to TRBJ2-7, with D perhaps TRBD1 (5 bases). The germline V gene has CDR1 MRHNA and CDR2 SNTAGT. The germline V and J ends were trimmed by 4 bases and 4 bases, with 17 bases remaining between them. This CDR3 has 15 residues. CDR3 loop: CASSVGNRGPYEQYF. The CDR3 bases are TGTGCCAGCAGTGTGGGGAATAGGGGCCCTTACGAGCAGTACTTC.

The chain uses TRBV5-1 and TRBJ2-3, with a tentative D call TRBD1 (6 bases). V lost 0 bases to trimming and J lost 6 bases, with 14 bases between them. Germline V gene data show CDR1 as SGHRS and CDR2 as YFSETQ. CDR3 length equals 15 residues. CDR3 in amino acids: CASSLVGQGLDTQYF. CDR3 sequence (DNA): TGCGCCAGCAGCTTGGTTGGGCAGGGGCTGGATACGCAGTATTTT.

The chain has TRBV7-2 and TRBJ2-1; the D is unclear. From germline, CDR1 is SGHTA and CDR2 FQGNSA. There are 13 residues in the CDR3. Trimming removed 5 bases at V and 10 bases at J, with 15 bases between. CDR3 protein: CASSPGRKEEQFF. CDR3 in DNA: TGTGCCAGCAGCCCTGGTCGGAAGGAGGAGCAGTTCTTC.

The rearrangement joins TRBV4-3 to TRBJ2-1; D ambiguous. CDR1 and CDR2 (germline): LGHNA, YSLEER. The V end was cut by 0 bases, the J end by 8 bases, with 8 bases between. This CDR3 has 13 residues. The CDR3 loop is CASSQDVEYEQFF. The CDR3, as DNA: TGCGCCAGCAGCCAAGATGTCGAGTATGAGCAGTTCTTC.

The V call is TRBV7-9, the J call TRBJ2-1; 9 bases are a match to TRBD2. This CDR3 spans 17 amino acids. Germline trimming cut 1 base from V and 8 bases from J; bases unmatched to any gene: 12. Per germline, CDR1 SEHNR and CDR2 FQNEAQ (reference sequence). CDR3: CASSLVLRREGLDEQFF. CDR3 in DNA: TGTGCCAGCAGCTTAGTCTTAAGGCGGGAGGGCCTAGATGAGCAGTTCTTC. The entire variable domain, with the rest obtained from reference TRBV7-9 and TRBJ2-1, is as follows: DTGVSQNPRHKITKRGQNVTFRCDPISEHNRLYWYRQTLGQGPEFLTYFQNEAQLEKSRLLSDRFSAERPKGSFSTLEIQRTEQGDSAMYLCASSLVLRREGLDEQFFGPGTRLTVL.

The V gene is TRBV28, the J gene TRBJ1-4; D call uncertain. CDR3 length: 13 amino acids. V was cut by 7 bases and J by 5 bases, with 11 bases left in between. Germline loops: CDR1 MDHEN, CDR2 SYDVKM. The CDR3 is CASNTLGNEKLFF. The CDR3 coding sequence is TGTGCCAGCAATACGTTGGGGAATGAAAAACTGTTTTTT.

J is TRBJ1-6 and V is TRBV7-3; 7 bases agree with TRBD1. The CDR3 spans 14 residues. Germline V gives CDR1 SGHTA, CDR2 FQGTGA. J was trimmed by 9 bases and V by 3 bases; bases with no gene match: 5. DNA of the CDR3: TGTGCCAGCAGCTTGACAGGGTTGAGTTCACCCCTCCACTTT. Residues: CASSLTGLSSPLHF.

The chain uses TRBV30 and TRBJ1-1; no definite D call. Per the germline V gene, CDR1 is GTSNPN and CDR2 is SVGIG (reference sequence). Trimming pared 1 base from V and 1 base from J, leaving 19 bases between. CDR3 length equals 17 residues. CDR3 DNA sequence: TGTGCCTGGAGTGGGCCTCCACCGACCAGAGCGAACACTGAAGCTTTCTTT. Amino acids: CAWSGPPPTRANTEAFF. Combining the CDR3 with reference TRBV30 and TRBJ1-1 gives the whole variable domain SQTIHQWPATLVQPVGSPLSLECTVEGTSNPNLYWYRQAAGRGLQLLFYSVGIGQISSEVPQNLSASRPQDRQFILSSKKLLLSDSGFYLCAWSGPPPTRANTEAFFGQGTRLTVV.

The rearrangement links TRBV10-2 to TRBJ2-3; D remains ambiguous. This CDR3 has 12 residues. Germline loops: CDR1 WSHSY, CDR2 SAAADI. Trimming stripped 7 bases from V and 4 bases from J, with 9 bases between. CDR3 coding DNA: TGCGCCAGCAACGACCCTCCAGATACGCAGTATTTT. This translates into CASNDPPDTQYF.

The genes are TRBV20-1 and TRBJ2-7; D is possibly TRBD2 (6 bases). The CDR3 totals 11 residues. CDR1 and CDR2 from the germline V gene are DFQATT and SNEGSKA (reference sequence). V shed 5 bases and J shed 3 bases, with 8 bases lying between them. The CDR3 protein is CSAPGDYEQYV. CDR3 DNA sequence: TGCAGTGCTCCGGGGGACTACGAGCAGTACGTC.

This CDR3 reads CASSSAGTEAFF. Written as DNA, the CDR3 is TGTGCCAGCAGCTCGGCCGGGACTGAAGCTTTCTTT. This rearrangement joins TRBV5-4 to TRBJ1-1; D unresolved. The V and J ends lost 3 bases and 5 bases respectively, with 8 bases between them. The CDR3 has 12 amino acids. CDR1 is SGHNT, CDR2 YYREEE, per germline (reference sequence).

V and J are TRBV12-5 and TRBJ2-1, with D hard to call. This CDR3 contains 13 residues. Germline CDR1 reads LGHNT; CDR2 reads FRNRAP. V was cut by 2 bases and J by 3 bases, with 5 bases left in between. The CDR3, as DNA: TGTGCTAGTGGTTTGAACATCTACAATGAGCAGTTCTTC. This translates into CASGLNIYNEQFF.

The rearrangement uses TRBV6-1 and TRBJ2-1; no reliable D call. V was cut by 7 bases and J by 2 bases, with 0 bases left in between. The germline V gene encodes CDR1 MNHNS and CDR2 SASEGT. The CDR3 consists of 10 residues. The DNA for the CDR3 is TGTGCCAGCACCTACAATGAGCAGTTCTTC. Translation: CASTYNEQFF.

V is TRBV9 and J is TRBJ2-1; D remains unclear. CDR1 and CDR2 (germline): SGDLS, YYNGEE. CDR3 length equals 13 residues. V was cut by 4 bases and J by 6 bases, with 11 bases left in between. Written as DNA, the CDR3 is TGTGCCAGCAGCCATCCGCCTTTCAATGAGCAGTTCTTC. This gives the protein CASSHPPFNEQFF.

V usage is TRBV2 and J usage is TRBJ2-5; 10 nucleotides align to TRBD1. CDR1 and CDR2 (germline): SNHLY, FYNNEI. This CDR3 is 14 amino acids long. V was pared by 6 bases and J by 5 bases, with 6 bases of the junction left unmatched. The chain's CDR3 is CASRWTGGSETQYF. The CDR3 DNA reads as TGTGCCAGCAGGTGGACAGGGGGTTCGGAGACCCAGTACTTC.

V and J are TRBV4-1 and TRBJ1-5; possibly TRBD1 for D (5 bases). From germline, CDR1 is MGHRA and CDR2 YSYEKL. Trimming removed 1 base from V and 10 bases from J, with 17 bases in between. The CDR3 covers 15 residues. The DNA for the CDR3 is TGCGCCAGCAGCCAAGCGCAGGGTCTTCTTCGTCCCCAGCATTTT. It yields the protein CASSQAQGLLRPQHF.

This sequence joins TRBV29-1 and TRBJ1-2; D is perhaps TRBD1 (5 bases). Per the germline V gene, CDR1 is SQVTM and CDR2 is ANQGSEA. With 7 bases removed from V and 5 bases from J, the gap between germline ends came to 20 bases. The CDR3 contains 14 residues. The CDR3 sequence is CSARGGVSLYGYTF. Written as DNA, the CDR3 is TGCAGCGCCCGCGGGGGAGTAAGCCTTTATGGCTACACCTTC. The full variable domain, in which reference TRBV29-1 and TRBJ1-2 provide the parts outside the CDR3, is SAVISQKPSRDICQRGTSLTIQCQVDSQVTMMFWYRQQPGQSLTLIATANQGSEATYESGFVIDKFPISRPNLTFSTLTVSNMSPEDSSIYLCSARGGVSLYGYTFGSGTRLTVV.

This rearrangement joins TRBV9 to TRBJ2-3; D ambiguous. This CDR3 is built from 11 residues. V was cut by 4 bases and J by 2 bases, with 2 bases left in between. The V gene's germline CDR1 is SGDLS and CDR2 YYNGEE. The CDR3 region is CASSFTDTQYF. The CDR3 bases are TGTGCCAGCAGCTTCACAGATACGCAGTATTTT.

The chain is built from TRBV13 and TRBJ1-5; no definite D call. CDR1 PRHDT and CDR2 FYEKMQ come from the germline V gene (reference sequence). The CDR3 sequence is 12 residues long. Trimming took off 1 base at V and 5 bases at J, with 3 bases between the two ends. The CDR3 loop is CASSLEDQPQHF. The CDR3 DNA follows: TGTGCCAGCAGCTTAGAGGATCAGCCCCAGCATTTT.

The chain uses TRBV9 and TRBJ2-1; no clear D gene. CDR1 SGDLS and CDR2 YYNGEE come from the germline V gene. There are 12 residues in the CDR3. Trimming removed 3 bases at V and 0 bases at J, with 1 base between. CDR3 protein: CASSASYNEQFF. Here the CDR3 DNA reads TGTGCCAGCAGCGCCTCCTACAATGAGCAGTTCTTC.